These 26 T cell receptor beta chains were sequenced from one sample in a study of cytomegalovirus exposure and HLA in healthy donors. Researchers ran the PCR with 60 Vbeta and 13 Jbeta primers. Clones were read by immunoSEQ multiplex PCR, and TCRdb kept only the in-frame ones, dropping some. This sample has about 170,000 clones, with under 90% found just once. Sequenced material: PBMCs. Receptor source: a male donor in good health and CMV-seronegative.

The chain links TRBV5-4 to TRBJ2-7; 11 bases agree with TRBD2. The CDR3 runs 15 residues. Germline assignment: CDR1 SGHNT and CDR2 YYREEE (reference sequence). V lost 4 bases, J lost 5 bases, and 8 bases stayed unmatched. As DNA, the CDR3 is TGTGCCAGCAGCACAGCTAGCGGGAGGCTCAACGAGCAGTACTTC. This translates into CASSTASGRLNEQYF.

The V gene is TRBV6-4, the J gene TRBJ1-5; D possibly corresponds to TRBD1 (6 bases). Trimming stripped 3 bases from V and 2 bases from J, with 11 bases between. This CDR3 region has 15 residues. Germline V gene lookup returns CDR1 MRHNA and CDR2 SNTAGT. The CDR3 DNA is TGTGCCAGCAGTGAACAGGGACTAGGCAATCAGCCCCAGCATTTT. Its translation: CASSEQGLGNQPQHF.

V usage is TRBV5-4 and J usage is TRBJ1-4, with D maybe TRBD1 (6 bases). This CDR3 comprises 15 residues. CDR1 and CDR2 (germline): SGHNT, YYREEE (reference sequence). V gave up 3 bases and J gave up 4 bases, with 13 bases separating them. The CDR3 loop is CASSSAGVINEKLFF. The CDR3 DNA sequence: TGTGCCAGCAGCTCGGCAGGGGTCATTAATGAAAAACTGTTTTTT.

Here the CDR3 DNA reads TGTGCCAGCAGCCTCAGGACTAGCGGGAAAGTTCTGGAGACCCAGTACTTC. Residues: CASSLRTSGKVLETQYF. V and J are TRBV5-6 and TRBJ2-5; 12 nucleotides line up with TRBD2. Trimming took 4 bases from V and 5 from J; bases not matched to a gene: 12. The CDR3 covers 17 residues. The germline V gene encodes CDR1 SGHDT and CDR2 YYEEEE.

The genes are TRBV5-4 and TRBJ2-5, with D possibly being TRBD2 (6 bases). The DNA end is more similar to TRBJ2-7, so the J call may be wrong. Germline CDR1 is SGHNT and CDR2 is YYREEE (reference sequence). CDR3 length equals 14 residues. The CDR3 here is CASSSTTSRYEQYF. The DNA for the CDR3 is TGTGCCAGCAGCTCTACCACTAGCCGATACGAGCAGTACTTC.

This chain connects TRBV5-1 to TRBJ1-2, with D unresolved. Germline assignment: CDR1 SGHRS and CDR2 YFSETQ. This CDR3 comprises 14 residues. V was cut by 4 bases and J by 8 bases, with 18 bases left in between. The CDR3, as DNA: TGCGCCAGCAGCGAAGTTGGGATCCGCGGGGGCTACACCTTC. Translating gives CASSEVGIRGGYTF.

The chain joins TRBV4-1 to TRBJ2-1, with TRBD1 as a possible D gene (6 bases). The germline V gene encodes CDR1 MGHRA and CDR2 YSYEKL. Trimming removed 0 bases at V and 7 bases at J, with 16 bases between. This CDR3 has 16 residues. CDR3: CASSQEYQGTWNEQFF. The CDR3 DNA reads TGCGCCAGCAGCCAAGAATATCAGGGGACGTGGAATGAGCAGTTCTTC.

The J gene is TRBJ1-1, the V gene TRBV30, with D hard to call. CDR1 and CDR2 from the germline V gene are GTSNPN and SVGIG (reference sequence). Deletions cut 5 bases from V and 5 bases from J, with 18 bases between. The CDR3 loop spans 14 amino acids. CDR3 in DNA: TGTGCCTGGGAGAGGAGGATGGTTGGTACTGAAGCTTTCTTT. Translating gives CAWERRMVGTEAFF.

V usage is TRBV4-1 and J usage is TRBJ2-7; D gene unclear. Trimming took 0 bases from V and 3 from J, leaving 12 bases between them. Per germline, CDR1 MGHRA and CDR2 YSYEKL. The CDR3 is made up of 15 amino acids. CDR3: CASSQDRALNYEQYF. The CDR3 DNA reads TGCGCCAGCAGCCAAGATCGAGCACTAAACTACGAGCAGTACTTC.

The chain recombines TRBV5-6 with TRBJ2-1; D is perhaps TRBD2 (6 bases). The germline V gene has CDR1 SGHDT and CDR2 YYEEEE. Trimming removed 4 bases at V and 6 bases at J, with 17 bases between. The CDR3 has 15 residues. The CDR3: CASSPPPGSSNEQFF. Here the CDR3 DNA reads TGTGCCAGCAGCCCCCCTCCCGGGAGCTCCAATGAGCAGTTCTTC.

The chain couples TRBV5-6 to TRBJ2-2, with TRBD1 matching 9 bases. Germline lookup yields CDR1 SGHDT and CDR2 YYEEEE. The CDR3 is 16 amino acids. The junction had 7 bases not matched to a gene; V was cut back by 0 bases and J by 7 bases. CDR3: CASSLAGTGFRGELFF. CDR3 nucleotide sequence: TGTGCCAGCAGCTTGGCGGGGACAGGGTTTCGCGGGGAGCTGTTTTTT.

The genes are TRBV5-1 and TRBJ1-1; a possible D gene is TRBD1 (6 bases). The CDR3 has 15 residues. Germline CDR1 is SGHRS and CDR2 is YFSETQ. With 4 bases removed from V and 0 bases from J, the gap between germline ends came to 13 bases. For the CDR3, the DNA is TGCGCCAGCAGCCAGAACAGGGCAATGAACACTGAAGCTTTCTTT. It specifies CASSQNRAMNTEAFF.

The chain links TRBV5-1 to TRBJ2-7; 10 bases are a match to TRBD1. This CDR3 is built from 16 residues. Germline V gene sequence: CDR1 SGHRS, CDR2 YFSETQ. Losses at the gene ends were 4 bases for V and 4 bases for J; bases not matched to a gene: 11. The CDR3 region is CASSSLGDRGGYEQYF. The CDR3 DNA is TGCGCCAGCAGCAGTCTCGGGGACAGGGGAGGGTACGAGCAGTACTTC. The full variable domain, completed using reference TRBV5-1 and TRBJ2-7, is KAGVTQTPRYLIKTRGQQVTLSCSPISGHRSVSWYQQTPGQGLQFLFEYFSETQRNKGNFPGRFSGRQFSNSRSEMNVSTLELGDSALYLCASSSLGDRGGYEQYFGPGTRLTVT.

The CDR3 loop reads CASNSNRGRSGRVGNEQFF. In DNA, the CDR3 is TGTGCCAGCAATTCGAACAGGGGTCGTAGCGGGAGGGTCGGCAATGAGCAGTTCTTC. This chain links TRBV2 with TRBJ2-1; 11 nucleotides line up with TRBD2. This CDR3 comprises 19 residues. Per germline, CDR1 SNHLY and CDR2 FYNNEI. With 7 bases clipped from V and 6 bases from J, the junction kept 20 bases outside the gene matches.

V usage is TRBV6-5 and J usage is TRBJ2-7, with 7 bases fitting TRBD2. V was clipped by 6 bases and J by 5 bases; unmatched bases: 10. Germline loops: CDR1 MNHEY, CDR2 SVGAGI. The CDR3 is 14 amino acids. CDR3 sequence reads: CASSYRTRGDEQYF. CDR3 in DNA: TGTGCCAGCAGCTACAGGACACGGGGGGACGAGCAGTACTTC.

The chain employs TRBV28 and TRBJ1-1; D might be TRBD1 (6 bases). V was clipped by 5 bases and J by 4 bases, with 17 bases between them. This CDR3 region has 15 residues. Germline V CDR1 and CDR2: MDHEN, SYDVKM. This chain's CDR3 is CASSPRTVAPTEAFF. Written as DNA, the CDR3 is TGTGCCAGCAGTCCTCGGACAGTTGCCCCCACTGAAGCTTTCTTT.

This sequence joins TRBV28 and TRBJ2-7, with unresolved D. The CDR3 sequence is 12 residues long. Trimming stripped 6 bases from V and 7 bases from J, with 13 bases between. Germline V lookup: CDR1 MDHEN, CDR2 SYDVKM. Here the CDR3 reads CASSPRLLEQYF. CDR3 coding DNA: TGTGCCAGCAGCCCTCGGTTGTTGGAGCAGTACTTC.

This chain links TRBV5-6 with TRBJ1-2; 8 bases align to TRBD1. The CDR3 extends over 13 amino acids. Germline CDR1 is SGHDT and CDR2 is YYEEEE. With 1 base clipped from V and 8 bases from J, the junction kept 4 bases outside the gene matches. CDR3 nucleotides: TGTGCCAGCAGCTTGACGACAGGGGACGGCTACACCTTC. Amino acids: CASSLTTGDGYTF.

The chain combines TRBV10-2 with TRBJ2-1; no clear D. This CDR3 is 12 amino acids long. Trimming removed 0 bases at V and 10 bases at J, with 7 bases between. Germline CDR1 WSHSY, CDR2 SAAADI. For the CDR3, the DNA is TGCGCCAGCAGTGAGTCGAGGCCAGAGCAGTTCTTC. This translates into CASSESRPEQFF.

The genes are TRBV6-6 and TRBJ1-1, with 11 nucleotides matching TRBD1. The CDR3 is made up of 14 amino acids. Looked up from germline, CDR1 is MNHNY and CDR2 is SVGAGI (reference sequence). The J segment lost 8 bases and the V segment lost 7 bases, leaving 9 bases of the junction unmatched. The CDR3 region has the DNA TGTGCCAGCACCAACACCGGGACAGGGGGGGAAGCTTTCTTT. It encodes CASTNTGTGGEAFF.

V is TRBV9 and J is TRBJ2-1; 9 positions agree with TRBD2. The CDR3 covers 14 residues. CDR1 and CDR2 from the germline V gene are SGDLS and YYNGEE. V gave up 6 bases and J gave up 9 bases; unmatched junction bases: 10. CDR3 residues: CASTRLAGIGEQFF. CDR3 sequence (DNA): TGTGCCAGCACGCGGCTAGCGGGAATTGGTGAGCAGTTCTTC.

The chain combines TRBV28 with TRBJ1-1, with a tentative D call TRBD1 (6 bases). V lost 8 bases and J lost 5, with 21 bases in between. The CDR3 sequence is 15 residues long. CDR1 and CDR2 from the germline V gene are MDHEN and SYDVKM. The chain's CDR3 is CASLTGGGEYTEAFF. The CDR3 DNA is TGTGCCAGCTTAACGGGGGGGGGCGAGTATACTGAAGCTTTCTTT.

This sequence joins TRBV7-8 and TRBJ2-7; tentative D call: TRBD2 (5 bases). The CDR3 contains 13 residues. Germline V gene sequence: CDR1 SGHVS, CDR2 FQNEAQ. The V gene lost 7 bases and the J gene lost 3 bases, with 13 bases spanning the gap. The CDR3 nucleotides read TGTGCCAGCACCCGGGCCGCGGGCTACGAGCAGTACTTC. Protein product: CASTRAAGYEQYF. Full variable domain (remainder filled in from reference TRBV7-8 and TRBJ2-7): GAGVSQSPRYKVAKRGQDVALRCDPISGHVSLFWYQQALGQGPEFLTYFQNEAQLDKSGLPSDRFFAERPEGSVSTLKIQRTQQEDSAVYLCASTRAAGYEQYFGPGTRLTVT.

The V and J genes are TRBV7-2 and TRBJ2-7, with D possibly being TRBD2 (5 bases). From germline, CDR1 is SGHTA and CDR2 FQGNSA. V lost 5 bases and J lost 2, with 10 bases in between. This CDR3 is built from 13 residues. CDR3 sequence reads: CASSPAGPYEQYF. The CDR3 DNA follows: TGTGCCAGCAGCCCGGCGGGTCCCTACGAGCAGTACTTC.

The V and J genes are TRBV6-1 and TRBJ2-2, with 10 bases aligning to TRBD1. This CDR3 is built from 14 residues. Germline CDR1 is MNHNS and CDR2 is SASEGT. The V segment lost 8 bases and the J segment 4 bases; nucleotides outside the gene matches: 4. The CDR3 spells CASVRDRGTGELFF. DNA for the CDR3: TGTGCCAGCGTGAGGGACAGGGGCACCGGGGAGCTGTTTTTT.

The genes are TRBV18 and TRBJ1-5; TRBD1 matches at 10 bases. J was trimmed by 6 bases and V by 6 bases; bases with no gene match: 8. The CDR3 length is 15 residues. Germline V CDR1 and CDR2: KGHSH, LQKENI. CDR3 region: CASSEGQGLGQPQHF. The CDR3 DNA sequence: TGTGCCAGCTCCGAGGGACAGGGGCTGGGTCAGCCCCAGCATTTT.